This T cell receptor beta chain was recorded in a study of shared clonotypes between healthy human individuals (dated by TCRdb to between 2020 and 2021). For the wider study: A few men and a couple of women, aged 18 to 49 years, made up the cohort. For each donor, CD4 naive and CD4 memory were each given three plates, CD8 naive was given two plates, and CD8 memory was given one plate. Blood TCR repertoires of five healthy adults were deeply sequenced to estimate repertoire size and the extent of clonotype sharing between individuals. Different laboratories and diverse techniques were used to prepare libraries and sequence TCR repertoires, to increase sequencing depth and limit assay-specific biases. Per donor, leukapheresis produced somewhere between about 0.94 and 9.5 billion PBMCs. General findings and caveats noted by the study authors: About 4.5% of naive CD4, around 4% of naive CD8, 2.3% of memory CD4, and approximately 0.39% of memory CD8 clonotypes were shared across several donors. Pairwise subsampling indicated that sequencing depth was expected to affect the degree of clonotype sharing among donors. Compared with non-shared clonotypes, clonotypes shared by all four sorted-subset donors had higher generation probabilities. Naive subsets generally had larger estimated clonotype richness than memory subsets. Sampling was restricted to blood, and TCR repertoires in tissues likely differ from the TCR repertoires found in blood. Incomplete sequencing was indicated by rarefaction of sorted-subset datasets, despite the large sequencing depth. The small number of donors limited the genetic and exposure-history diversity represented.

From its cysteine to its phenylalanine, the CDR3 spans 14 amino acids. CDR3 DNA only is kept here, 42 bases in frame from base 1. V is reduced by 6 bases and J by 3 bases, leaving a spacing of 15 bases between them. CDR1 and CDR2, looked up from the germline V gene, are MNHEY and SVGAGI. The donors were healthy, HIV-negative adults with no recently reported acute infections or vaccinations. Every donor was a Caucasian adult living in Nashville, Tennessee, USA. CD4+ T cells were enriched through magnetic negative selection, after which naive cells were positively selected on CD45RA and the remaining negative fraction served as the memory subset. After blood collection by leukapheresis, PBMCs were isolated using Ficoll-Histopaque density gradient centrifugation and then cryopreserved in the vapor phase of liquid nitrogen. Analytical flow cytometry was used to check the purity and quantity of each magnetically sorted T cell population. Genomic DNA was isolated from every sorted fraction and measured by UV absorbance on a Nanodrop 2000c.

As concerns this clone: Its antigen has not been determined. Nothing much larger sits one base from this clone, and base qualities are not available.

Using the deep immunoSEQ assay, TCR CDR3 regions were amplified from genomic DNA by multiplex PCR. Extracted genomic DNA from each cell subset was spread evenly across all wells of several immunoSEQ 96-well plates, with each plate serving as a replicate. For sorted subsets, approximately 200 ng of genomic DNA, equivalent to about 30,000 T cell genomes, went into each replicate PCR. The purified libraries were quantified using a Qubit 3.0 fluorometer, sized with a Bioanalyzer 2100, and then quantified again using the KAPA Library Quantification kit. Every immunoSEQ 96-well plate was sequenced on a dedicated single-read 150-cycle Illumina NextSeq 550 flow cell. The authors processed their data as follows. Because only junctional sequences without quality scores were contained in the immunoSEQ output, filtering matching that applied to full-length reads could not be performed. Sequences were annotated with PyIR, a Python wrapper for IgBLAST v1.9, using IMGT germline references to assign V/J genes and CDR3. Reads with weak V/J assignments (E-value above 1e-6), missing CDR3, stop codons, out-of-frame junctions, or ambiguous translated residues were removed. V3J clonotypes were defined by identical inferred V gene, J gene, and CDR3 amino acid sequence. The percentage overlap between two repertoires was calculated by dividing the number of shared unique clonotypes by the size of the smaller repertoire. Repertoire richness was assessed with RTK rarefaction, the Chao1 estimator, and Recon v2.1 estimates of unobserved clonotypes. Generation probabilities were computed with OLGA for all TCRbeta clonotypes obtained by the gDNA method from a handful of donors. TCRdb limited this immuneACCESS table to in-frame rearrangements with V and J called. A share of clones is missing; checked studies link under half to unresolved V genes, and the rest is unexplained. From that table come the V and J calls and clone size; the DNA was used to work out D and trimming. Recorded for this sample are more than 1,200,000 clones; approximately 98.5% of them occurred a single time. The ten biggest clones cover under 0.45% of the sample.

The TCR was taken from a man younger than 45 in good health. Sequencing used naive CD4+ T cells sorted from blood. The sample's cell subset or site label, decoded: CD45RA+ positively selected. This sequence uses TRBV6-5 and TRBJ2-7; the D region possibly corresponds to TRBD2 (6 bases align). The CDR3 here reads CASRRGIFDYEQYF. The DNA sequence follows: TGTGCCAGCAGGCGCGGGATATTCGACTACGAGCAGTACTTC.